The source of this T cell receptor beta chain is a study of PD-1 blockade in mismatch repair-deficient tumors. Findings and limits, study-wide: Tumor-resident clones, often absent from pretreatment blood, expanded after pembrolizumab and then contracted.

As to this clone: Its matching antigen is unknown.

PCR or immunohistochemistry showed mismatch repair deficiency in every enrolled patient. The TCR-sequenced patients were a few responders to pembrolizumab. Method: immunoSEQ multiplex PCR; TCRdb's copy keeps in-frame clones and lacks some. Among 70,000 to 90,000 clones, approximately 78% were seen once, and the ten largest hold approximately 5%. Trimming removed 3 bases from V and 3 bases from J; junction bases left unmatched: 5. The length of the CDR3 is 15 residues. The germline V gene encodes CDR1 SQVTM and CDR2 ANQGSEA. This sequence was found in an adult with mismatch repair-deficient cancer. This chain connects TRBV29-1 to TRBJ2-2, with 9 bases aligning to TRBD1. Specimen: peripheral blood, collected 44 weeks after starting pembrolizumab. CDR3 loop: CSVDRWDRDTGELFF. The CDR3 region has the DNA TGCAGCGTTGATCGGTGGGACAGGGACACCGGGGAGCTGTTTTTT.